These T cell receptor beta chains were read from a single sample in a study of cytomegalovirus exposure and HLA in healthy donors. TCRdb's copy holds only in-frame clones and misses some; the assay was immunoSEQ multiplex PCR. The sample includes some 160,000 clones, 75% to 90% of them seen just once. Sequencing input: PBMCs. The receptors were gathered from a woman between 18 and 29 years old in good health and CMV-seronegative. Each CDR3 is given with its conserved first and last residue. A D gene is named only where the DNA matches it firmly. Clone size is shown for a subset of rows, as once, few, many or a class of expanded clone.

j_call d_call v_call clone_size cdr3_aa cdr3_nt
TRBJ1-2 - TRBV29-1 - CSVDRFYGYTF TGCAGCGTTGACAGGTTCTATGGCTACACCTTC
TRBJ2-3 TRBD2 TRBV5-1 - CASRLRLTGGIDTQYF TGCGCCAGCAGATTGAGACTAACGGGAGGGATAGATACGCAGTATTTT
TRBJ2-3 - TRBV6-6 once CASRARGTQYF TGTGCCAGCAGAGCTAGAGGTACGCAGTATTTT
TRBJ2-4 TRBD2 TRBV9 - CASSVGSGVQNIQYF TGTGCCAGCAGCGTAGGTAGCGGGGTACAAAACATTCAGTACTTC
TRBJ2-7 - TRBV20-1 - CSAAPAVEQYF TGCAGTGCAGCCCCAGCGGTTGAGCAGTACTTC
TRBJ2-7 - TRBV7-9 - CSSSPRDSEQYF TGTTCCAGCAGCCCTCGGGACTCCGAGCAGTACTTC
TRBJ2-7 TRBD2 TRBV6-5 - CASSWAGATYEQYF TGTGCCAGCAGTTGGGCGGGAGCCACATACGAGCAGTACTTC
TRBJ1-2 - TRBV28 - CASSSGVYGYTF TGTGCCAGCAGCTCAGGGGTCTATGGCTACACCTTC
TRBJ2-7 - TRBV7-9 once CASSFRGTYEQYF TGTGCCAGCAGCTTTCGGGGTACCTACGAGCAGTACTTC
TRBJ2-7 - TRBV11-3 - CASSPHTTYEQYF TGTGCCAGCAGCCCTCATACAACCTACGAGCAGTACTTC
TRBJ1-5 - TRBV27 once CASATGGSNQPQHF TGTGCCAGCGCGACAGGAGGTTCCAATCAGCCCCAGCATTTT
TRBJ2-6 TRBD2 TRBV30 few CAWGLAGVGANVLTF TGTGCCTGGGGACTAGCGGGAGTTGGGGCCAACGTCCTGACTTTC
TRBJ2-2 TRBD1 TRBV9 - CASSGRQGPVNTGELFF TGTGCCAGCAGCGGGCGACAGGGACCCGTGAACACCGGGGAGCTGTTTTTT
TRBJ2-7 - TRBV7-9 - CASSLGRGSGSYEQYF TGTGCCAGCAGCTTAGGCAGGGGTTCGGGCTCCTACGAGCAGTACTTC
TRBJ2-7 - TRBV18 - CASSPIGALEQYF TGTGCCAGCTCACCAATAGGGGCCCTCGAGCAGTACTTC
TRBJ2-1 TRBD2 TRBV29-1 few CSVDRLAGGEQFF TGCAGCGTTGACAGGCTAGCGGGGGGGGAGCAGTTCTTC
TRBJ2-2 - TRBV5-6 - CASGGDGGYTGELFF TGTGCCAGCGGGGGGGATGGGGGCTACACCGGGGAGCTGTTTTTT
TRBJ2-1 TRBD1 TRBV19 - CASTPTGPYNEQFF TGTGCCAGTACCCCGACAGGGCCCTACAATGAGCAGTTCTTC
TRBJ1-1 - TRBV7-3 few CASSFGGSKAFF TGTGCCAGCAGCTTCGGGGGTTCCAAAGCTTTCTTT
TRBJ2-1 - TRBV2 - CASSGQGVEQFF TGTGCCAGCAGTGGCCAGGGCGTGGAGCAGTTCTTC
TRBJ2-7 - TRBV1 - CTSSQSSYACRREEYEQYF -
TRBJ1-3 TRBD1 TRBV18 - CASSPRTGSGNTIYF TGTGCCAGCTCACCAAGGACAGGATCTGGAAACACCATATATTTT
TRBJ1-2 - TRBV9 once CASSVDSVNYGYTF TGTGCCAGCAGCGTAGATTCGGTGAACTATGGCTACACCTTC
TRBJ2-7 TRBD1 TRBV7-9 once CASSRTRQGIYEQYF TGTGCCAGCAGCCGAACGAGACAGGGGATCTACGAGCAGTACTTC
TRBJ2-7 - TRBV28 - CASSRLRGTIEEQYF TGTGCCAGCAGCCGCCTGAGGGGGACAATTGAAGAGCAGTACTTC
TRBJ2-1 - TRBV6-6 - CASSYGAISNEQFF TGTGCCAGCAGTTACGGGGCAATCAGCAATGAGCAGTTCTTC
TRBJ2-3 - TRBV7-9 - CASSPLFPSTDTQYF TGTGCCAGCAGCCCCCTCTTCCCCAGCACAGATACGCAGTATTTT
TRBJ2-5 TRBD2 TRBV2 - CASRGLAGGVQETQYF TGTGCCAGCAGGGGACTAGCGGGAGGGGTCCAAGAGACCCAGTACTTC
TRBJ2-7 - TRBV7-8 - CASSLRQSYEQYF TGTGCCAGCAGCTTGAGACAGTCCTACGAGCAGTACTTC
TRBJ1-3 - TRBV5-6 - CASSWAGSGNTIYF TGTGCCAGCAGCTGGGCGGGCTCTGGAAACACCATATATTTT